This entry lists 15 T cell receptor beta chains sequenced from one sample in a study of CD8+ T cells in alopecia areata. Extraction and reverse transcription of RNA yielded cDNA as the sequencing template. Data came from immunoSEQ multiplex PCR; TCRdb stores just in-frame clones and leaves some out. The profile shows approximately 150,000 clones, more than 75% of them singletons. This material consisted of CD8+ T cells sorted from blood, taken at week 0. All receptors derive from a human donor with alopecia areata.

V and J are TRBV2 and TRBJ2-7; 8 bases are a match to TRBD1. Unmatched junction bases numbered 3, after V lost 4 bases and J lost 4 bases. Germline CDR1 is SNHLY and CDR2 is FYNNEI. This CDR3 spans 13 amino acids. DNA of the CDR3: TGTGCCAGCAGTGCCGGGACAGGTTACGAGCAGTACTTC. Its translation: CASSAGTGYEQYF.

This clone was recorded once. The chain uses TRBV5-6 and TRBJ2-2, with D uncertain. This CDR3 region has 14 residues. Germline loops: CDR1 SGHDT, CDR2 YYEEEE. The ends were cut back, 1 base at V and 4 bases at J, with 8 bases in the middle. CDR3 residues: CASSLSSGTGELFF. The CDR3 DNA is TGTGCCAGCAGCTTGAGTTCCGGCACCGGGGAGCTGTTTTTT.

The sample holds a few counts of this clone. The CDR3 DNA follows: TGTGCCAGCAGCGTACAGGGGGACGAGCAGTACTTC. This sequence encodes CASSVQGDEQYF. The V call is TRBV9, the J call TRBJ2-7; 7 bases match TRBD1. The CDR3 runs 12 residues. Germline CDR1 and CDR2: SGDLS and YYNGEE. The junction had 0 bases not matched to a gene; V was cut back by 1 base and J by 5 bases. Variable domain in full (rest from reference TRBV9 and TRBJ2-7): DSGVTQTPKHLITATGQRVTLRCSPRSGDLSVYWYQQSLDQGLQFLIQYYNGEERAKGNILERFSAQQFPDLHSELNLSSLELGDSALYFCASSVQGDEQYFGPGTRLTVT.

The chain joins TRBV7-2 to TRBJ2-3; 8 bases agree with TRBD1. The CDR3 extends over 18 amino acids. The trim removed 2 bases at V and 5 bases at J, leaving 15 bases unmatched. Germline V gene sequence: CDR1 SGHTA, CDR2 FQGNSA. The CDR3 DNA reads as TGTGCCAGCAGCTTATCAGGGGGCGATACTTCAAGGGGAGATACGCAGTATTTT. Its protein is CASSLSGGDTSRGDTQYF. Full variable domain (missing parts from reference TRBV7-2 and TRBJ2-3): GAGVSQSPSNKVTEKGKDVELRCDPISGHTALYWYRQSLGQGLEFLIYFQGNSAPDKSGLPSDRFSAERTGGSVSTLTIQRTQQEDSAVYLCASSLSGGDTSRGDTQYFGPGTRLTVL.

The sample holds one count of this clone. This chain links TRBV5-1 with TRBJ2-7; 7 bases align to TRBD1. V shed 0 bases, J shed 0 bases, and the junction held 3 bases outside the gene matches. CDR3 length: 15 amino acids. The germline CDR1 and CDR2 sequences are SGHRS and YFSETQ. The CDR3 DNA sequence: TGCGCCAGCAGCTTGGAAGGACAGGCCTCCTACGAGCAGTACTTC. Amino acid sequence: CASSLEGQASYEQYF.

V is TRBV19 and J is TRBJ2-1, with 10 nucleotides matching TRBD2. V lost 9 bases, J lost 3 bases, and 5 bases stayed unmatched. This CDR3 comprises 14 residues. Germline CDR1 reads LNHDA; CDR2 reads SQIVND (reference sequence). CDR3 DNA sequence: TGTGCCAGCCATACTAGCGGGGACTACAATGAGCAGTTCTTC. It translates to CASHTSGDYNEQFF.

This clone was seen a single time. The rearrangement links TRBV14 to TRBJ2-7, with unresolved D. V was cut by 4 bases and J by 2 bases, with 15 bases left in between. CDR3 length equals 15 residues. CDR1 is SGHDN, CDR2 FVKESK, per germline. As DNA, the CDR3 is TGTGCCAGCAGCCCCTTCCGCGGCAGAACCTACGAGCAGTACTTC. It encodes CASSPFRGRTYEQYF.

This chain joins TRBV7-3 and TRBJ2-1, with TRBD2 matching over 11 bases. Trimming removed 5 bases from V and 9 bases from J; junction bases left unmatched: 9. Germline loops: CDR1 SGHTA, CDR2 FQGTGA. The CDR3 totals 15 residues. DNA of the CDR3: TGTGCCAGCAGCCCCACCGGGACTAGCGGAGGTGAGCAGTTCTTC. Its translation is CASSPTGTSGGEQFF.

The chain carries TRBV7-9 and TRBJ2-7, with TRBD1 matching 9 bases. This CDR3 contains 15 residues. After removal of 4 bases from V and 2 bases from J, the junction contained 6 bases not matched to a gene. In germline, CDR1 is SEHNR, CDR2 FQNEAQ (reference sequence). The CDR3 DNA reads as TGTGCCAGCAGCTCGACTAGGACAGGGGCCTACGAGCAGTACTTC. Protein sequence: CASSSTRTGAYEQYF.

This clone was recorded once. This chain links TRBV29-1 with TRBJ2-1; no definite D call. Germline V CDR1 and CDR2: SQVTM, ANQGSEA. V lost 2 bases, J lost 0 bases, and 11 bases lay in between. The CDR3 spans 15 residues. The CDR3 protein is CSVEWAPSSYNEQFF. DNA for the CDR3: TGCAGCGTTGAATGGGCGCCGAGCTCCTACAATGAGCAGTTCTTC.

This chain links TRBV29-1 with TRBJ2-1; possibly TRBD2 for D (6 bases). The CDR3 has 11 residues. V shed 8 bases and J shed 8 bases, with 13 bases lying between them. Germline CDR1 reads SQVTM; CDR2 reads ANQGSEA. CDR3 coding DNA: TGCAGCTCAGGAGCGGGCCATGAGCAGTTCTTC. It is translated as CSSGAGHEQFF.

The J gene is TRBJ2-5, the V gene TRBV5-1; TRBD2 is a possible D gene (5 bases). This CDR3 has 17 residues. Germline values: CDR1 SGHRS, CDR2 YFSETQ. Trimming left V 0 bases short and J 4 bases short, with 19 bases between. The CDR3 DNA reads TGCGCCAGCAGCTTGGGGGCTGTCGGGGTCATTGGAGAGACCCAGTACTTC. This sequence encodes CASSLGAVGVIGETQYF.

With regard to this clone: Other DNA sequences in the sample encode the same CDR3. This chain joins TRBV27 and TRBJ2-1, with D tentatively TRBD1 (5 bases). The ends were cut back, 3 bases at V and 6 bases at J, with 6 bases in the middle. Germline loops: CDR1 MNHEY, CDR2 SMNVEV (reference sequence). The CDR3 covers 12 residues. As DNA, the CDR3 is TGTGCCAGCAGTTTTACAGGCAATGAGCAGTTCTTC. Amino acids: CASSFTGNEQFF.

This clone was seen once. The J gene is TRBJ1-1, the V gene TRBV19, with a tentative D call TRBD1 (5 bases). The CDR3 covers 13 residues. Germline V gives CDR1 LNHDA, CDR2 SQIVND (reference sequence). V dropped 8 bases and J dropped 0 bases, with 10 bases sitting between them. CDR3 amino acids: CASGDGLNTEAFF. The CDR3 nucleotides are TGTGCCAGTGGGGACGGTTTGAACACTGAAGCTTTCTTT.

The CDR3, as DNA: TGCGCCAGCAGCTCGCGGGGGGAGAGGGGAGACACAGATACGCAGTATTTT. It is translated as CASSSRGERGDTDTQYF. V and J are TRBV4-1 and TRBJ2-3; 8 bases fit TRBD2. The CDR3 has 17 residues. Germline trimming cut 5 bases from V and 2 bases from J; bases unmatched to any gene: 12. Looked up from germline, CDR1 is MGHRA and CDR2 is YSYEKL.